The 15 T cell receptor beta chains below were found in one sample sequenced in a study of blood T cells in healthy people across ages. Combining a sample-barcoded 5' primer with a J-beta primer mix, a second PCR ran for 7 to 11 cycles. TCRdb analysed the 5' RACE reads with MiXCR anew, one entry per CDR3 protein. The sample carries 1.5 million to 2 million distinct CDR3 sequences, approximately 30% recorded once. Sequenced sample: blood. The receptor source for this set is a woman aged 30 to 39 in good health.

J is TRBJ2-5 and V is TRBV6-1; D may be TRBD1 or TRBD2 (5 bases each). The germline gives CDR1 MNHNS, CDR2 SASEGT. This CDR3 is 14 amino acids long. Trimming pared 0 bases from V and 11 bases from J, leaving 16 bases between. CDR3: CASSEAQRGNEQYF. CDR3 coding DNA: TGTGCCAGCAGTGAAGCGCAACGGGGCAATGAGCAGTACTTC.

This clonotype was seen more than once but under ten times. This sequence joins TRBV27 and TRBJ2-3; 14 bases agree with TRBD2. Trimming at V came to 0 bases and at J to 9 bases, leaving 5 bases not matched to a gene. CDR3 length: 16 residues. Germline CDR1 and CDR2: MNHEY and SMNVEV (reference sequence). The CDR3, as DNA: TGTGCCAGCAGTTTATCGGGGACTAGCGGGAGCGTCACGCAGTATTTT. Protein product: CASSLSGTSGSVTQYF.

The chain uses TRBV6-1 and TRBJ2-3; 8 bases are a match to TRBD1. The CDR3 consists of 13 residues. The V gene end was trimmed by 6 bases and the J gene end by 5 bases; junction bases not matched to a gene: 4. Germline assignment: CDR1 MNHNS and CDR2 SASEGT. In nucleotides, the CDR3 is TGTGCCAGCAGAAAGGGACAGGAAGATACGCAGTATTTT. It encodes CASRKGQEDTQYF.

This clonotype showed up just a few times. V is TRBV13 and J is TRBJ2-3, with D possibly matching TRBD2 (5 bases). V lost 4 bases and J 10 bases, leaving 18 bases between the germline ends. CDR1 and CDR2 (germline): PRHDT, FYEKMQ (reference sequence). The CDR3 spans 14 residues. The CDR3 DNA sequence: TGTGCCAGCAGCTCGATTCCGGGGAGCACGGCGCAGTATTTT. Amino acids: CASSSIPGSTAQYF.

This CDR3 is CASRLTLGGTEAFF. In DNA form, the CDR3 reads TGTGCCAGCAGACTTACGTTGGGGGGCACTGAAGCTTTCTTT. V usage is TRBV27 and J usage is TRBJ1-1; tentatively, D is TRBD1 (5 bases). Per the germline V gene, CDR1 is MNHEY and CDR2 is SMNVEV (reference sequence). The CDR3 totals 14 residues. Deletions cut 6 bases from V and 4 bases from J, with 15 bases between.

CDR3 in amino acids: CSATKGAPPRAFF. As DNA, the CDR3 is TGCAGTGCTACAAAAGGGGCCCCGCCGCGGGCTTTCTTT. This chain joins TRBV20-1 and TRBJ1-1; tentative D call: TRBD1 (5 bases). The CDR3 loop spans 13 amino acids. Trimming took off 4 bases at V and 11 bases at J, with 20 bases between the two ends. The germline V gene encodes CDR1 DFQATT and CDR2 SNEGSKA (reference sequence).

The CDR3 region is CASSPAGTRIDYTF. The CDR3 DNA is TGTGCCAGCAGTCCAGCAGGGACACGTATCGACTACACCTTC. This chain connects TRBV3-1 to TRBJ1-2; D might be TRBD1 (6 bases). CDR1 and CDR2 (germline): LGHDT, YNNKEL (reference sequence). The CDR3 covers 14 residues. V lost 6 bases and J lost 10, with 21 bases in between.

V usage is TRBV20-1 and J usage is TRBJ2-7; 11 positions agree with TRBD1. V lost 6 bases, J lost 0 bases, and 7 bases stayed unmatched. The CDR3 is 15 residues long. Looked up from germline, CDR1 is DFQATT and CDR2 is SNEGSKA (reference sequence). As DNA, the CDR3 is TGCAGTGCCCATTCCGGACAGGGGGCCTCCTACGAGCAGTACTTC. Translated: CSAHSGQGASYEQYF.

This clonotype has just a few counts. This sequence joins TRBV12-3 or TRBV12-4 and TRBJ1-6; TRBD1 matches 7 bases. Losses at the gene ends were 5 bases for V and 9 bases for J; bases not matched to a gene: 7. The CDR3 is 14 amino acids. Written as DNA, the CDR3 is TGTGCCAGCAGTGCCACAGGGGACGCTTCACCCCTCCACTTT. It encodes CASSATGDASPLHF.

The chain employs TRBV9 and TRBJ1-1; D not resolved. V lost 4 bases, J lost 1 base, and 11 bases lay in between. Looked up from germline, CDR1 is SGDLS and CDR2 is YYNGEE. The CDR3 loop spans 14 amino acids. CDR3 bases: TGTGCCAGCAGCCGCGACATCCAGAACACTGAAGCTTTCTTT. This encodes CASSRDIQNTEAFF.

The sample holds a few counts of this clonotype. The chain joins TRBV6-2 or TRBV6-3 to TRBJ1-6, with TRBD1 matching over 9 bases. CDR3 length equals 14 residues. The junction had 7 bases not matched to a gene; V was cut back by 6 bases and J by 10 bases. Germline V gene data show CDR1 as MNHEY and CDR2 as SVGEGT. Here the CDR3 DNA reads TGTGCCAGCAGATTGACAGGGGGGCGGTCACCCCTCCACTTT. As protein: CASRLTGGRSPLHF.

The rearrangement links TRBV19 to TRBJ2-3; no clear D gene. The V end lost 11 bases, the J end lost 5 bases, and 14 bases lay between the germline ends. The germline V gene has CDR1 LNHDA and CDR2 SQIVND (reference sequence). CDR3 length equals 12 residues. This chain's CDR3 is CASRPPGDTQYF. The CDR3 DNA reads TGTGCCTCCCGGCCCCCGGGAGATACGCAGTATTTT.

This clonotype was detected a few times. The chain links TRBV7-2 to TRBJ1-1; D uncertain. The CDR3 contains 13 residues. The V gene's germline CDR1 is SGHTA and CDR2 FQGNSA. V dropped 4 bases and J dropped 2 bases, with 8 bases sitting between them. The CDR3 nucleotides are TGTGCCAGCAGCTCGGACGCAAACACTGAAGCTTTCTTT. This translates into CASSSDANTEAFF.

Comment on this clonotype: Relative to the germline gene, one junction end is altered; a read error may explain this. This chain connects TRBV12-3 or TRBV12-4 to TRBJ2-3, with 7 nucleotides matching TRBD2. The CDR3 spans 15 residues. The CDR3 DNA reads TGTGCCAGCAGTTTTGGGGGGGAGACCACAGATGCGCAATATTTT. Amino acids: CASSFGGETTDAQYF.

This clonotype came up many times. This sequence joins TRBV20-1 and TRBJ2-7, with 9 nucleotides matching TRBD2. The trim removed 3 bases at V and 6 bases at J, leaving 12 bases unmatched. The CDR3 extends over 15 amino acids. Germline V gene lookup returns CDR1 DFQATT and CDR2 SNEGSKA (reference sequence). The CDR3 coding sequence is TGCAGTGCTAGTGGTGCTGCGGGAGGGCTTGGCGAGCAGTACTTC. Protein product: CSASGAAGGLGEQYF.